These T cell receptor beta chains were read from a single sample in a study of T cell clones after liver transplantation. Assay: immunoSEQ multiplex PCR; the TCRdb copy retains only in-frame clones and omits some. The profile shows fewer than 85,000 clones, 83% of them singletons. The source was CD4+ T cells from blood, collected at the 22-month timepoint. Receptors originate from a human patient who received a liver transplant. A share of the T cells may be of graft donor origin. CDR3s include the opening cysteine and the closing phenylalanine or tryptophan. D genes are given only for firm matches. A row's size may be missing; if present it is once, few, many or a size class.

d_gene: .; abundance: .; j_gene: TRBJ2-3; v_gene: TRBV6-5; CDR3nt: TGTGCCAGCAGGCGCGGGATGGTGACAGATACGCAGTATTTT; CDR3aa: CASRRGMVTDTQYF
d_gene: TRBD1; abundance: .; j_gene: TRBJ2-7; v_gene: TRBV5-8; CDR3nt: TGTGCCAGCAGCTTCCGGACAGGGGCGGGAGCCGAGCAGTACTTC; CDR3aa: CASSFRTGAGAEQYF
d_gene: .; abundance: .; j_gene: TRBJ2-3; v_gene: TRBV5-1; CDR3nt: TGCGCCAGCAGCTCGGGTCTCCCCACAGATACGCAGTATTTT; CDR3aa: CASSSGLPTDTQYF
d_gene: TRBD2; abundance: .; j_gene: TRBJ2-1; v_gene: TRBV18; CDR3nt: TGTGCCAGCTCACCCCTAACTAGCGGGGGTTTTGGTAATGAGCAGTTCTTC; CDR3aa: CASSPLTSGGFGNEQFF
d_gene: TRBD2; abundance: .; j_gene: TRBJ2-7; v_gene: TRBV10-3; CDR3nt: TGTGCCATCAGTGAGTCCCGGGGTAGCGGGGCCTACGAGCAGTACTTC; CDR3aa: CAISESRGSGAYEQYF
d_gene: .; abundance: few; j_gene: TRBJ1-1; v_gene: TRBV16; CDR3nt: TGTGCCAGCAGCGCTAGGATGAACACTGAAGCTTTCTTT; CDR3aa: CASSARMNTEAFF
d_gene: .; abundance: .; j_gene: TRBJ1-2; v_gene: TRBV30; CDR3nt: TGTGCCTGGAGTGTAACGAGTTATGGCTACACCTTC; CDR3aa: CAWSVTSYGYTF
d_gene: .; abundance: .; j_gene: TRBJ2-7; v_gene: TRBV19; CDR3nt: TGTGCCAGTAGTATGGGTTCGGCAGGTGGGAGGTACGAGCAGTACTTC; CDR3aa: CASSMGSAGGRYEQYF
d_gene: .; abundance: .; j_gene: TRBJ2-5; v_gene: TRBV9; CDR3nt: TGTGCCAGCAGCGTAGGTCAGGGCGAGACCCAGTACTTC; CDR3aa: CASSVGQGETQYF
d_gene: TRBD1; abundance: .; j_gene: TRBJ1-2; v_gene: TRBV14; CDR3nt: TGTGCCAGCAGCCGCGGGACAGCTCCCGAGGGCTACACCTTC; CDR3aa: CASSRGTAPEGYTF
d_gene: TRBD2; abundance: .; j_gene: TRBJ2-3; v_gene: TRBV6-1; CDR3nt: TGTGCCAGCAGTGGACTAGCGGGGGTTTTTGGTACGCAGTATTTT; CDR3aa: CASSGLAGVFGTQYF
d_gene: .; abundance: .; j_gene: TRBJ2-5; v_gene: TRBV6-5; CDR3nt: TGTGCCAGCAGTTACACGACAAAAACAGAGACCCAGTACTTC; CDR3aa: CASSYTTKTETQYF
d_gene: TRBD1; abundance: .; j_gene: TRBJ2-7; v_gene: TRBV5-1; CDR3nt: TGCGCCAGCAGCACCCGGACAGGGTACGAGCAGTACTTC; CDR3aa: CASSTRTGYEQYF
d_gene: .; abundance: .; j_gene: TRBJ1-3; v_gene: TRBV6-5; CDR3nt: TGTGCCAGCCGACCAGGGGTTACAGGAAACACCATATATTTT; CDR3aa: CASRPGVTGNTIYF
d_gene: TRBD1; abundance: once; j_gene: TRBJ1-5; v_gene: TRBV19; CDR3nt: TGTGCCAGTAGAAAAGGGGGCGACAATCAGCCCCAGCATTTT; CDR3aa: CASRKGGDNQPQHF
d_gene: TRBD2; abundance: .; j_gene: TRBJ2-3; v_gene: TRBV5-4; CDR3nt: TGTGCCAGCAGCTTGGGACTAGCGGGGACCGCAGATACGCAGTATTTT; CDR3aa: CASSLGLAGTADTQYF
d_gene: .; abundance: .; j_gene: TRBJ1-5; v_gene: TRBV6-1; CDR3nt: TGTGCCAGCAGTGCTTCGAGGGAACAACGCAATCAGCCCCAGCATTTT; CDR3aa: CASSASREQRNQPQHF
d_gene: .; abundance: .; j_gene: TRBJ2-3; v_gene: TRBV9; CDR3nt: TGTGCCAGCTCCAAGGAGGACAGACCAGATACGCAGTATTTT; CDR3aa: CASSKEDRPDTQYF
d_gene: .; abundance: .; j_gene: TRBJ1-1; v_gene: TRBV5-6; CDR3nt: TGTGCCAGCAGCTTGGACAGGGAAAACACTGAAGCTTTCTTT; CDR3aa: CASSLDRENTEAFF
d_gene: .; abundance: .; j_gene: TRBJ1-2; v_gene: TRBV5-1; CDR3nt: TGCGCCAGCAGCTCAGGGGTTAACTATGGCTACACCTTC; CDR3aa: CASSSGVNYGYTF
d_gene: .; abundance: .; j_gene: TRBJ1-1; v_gene: TRBV5-1; CDR3nt: TGCGCCAGCAGCTTGGGGCCCATGGGGGACACTGAAGCTTTCTTT; CDR3aa: CASSLGPMGDTEAFF
d_gene: .; abundance: .; j_gene: TRBJ2-1; v_gene: TRBV7-2; CDR3nt: TGTGCCAGCAGCTCCCAGTACGGCGGGAACCACAATGAGCAGTTCTTC; CDR3aa: CASSSQYGGNHNEQFF
d_gene: TRBD2; abundance: few; j_gene: TRBJ2-7; v_gene: TRBV7-2; CDR3nt: TGTGCCAGCAGCTTAGGGACTAGCGGGGGCCTATCCTACGAGCAGTACTTC; CDR3aa: CASSLGTSGGLSYEQYF
d_gene: .; abundance: .; j_gene: TRBJ2-5; v_gene: TRBV14; CDR3nt: TGTGCCAGCAGCCTCTTAGGGCAACAAGAGACCCAGTACTTC; CDR3aa: CASSLLGQQETQYF
d_gene: .; abundance: .; j_gene: TRBJ2-1; v_gene: TRBV7-2; CDR3nt: TGTGCCAGCAGCCTCGAGTACAACAATGAGCAGTTCTTC; CDR3aa: CASSLEYNNEQFF
d_gene: .; abundance: .; j_gene: TRBJ1-3; v_gene: TRBV7-2; CDR3nt: TGTGCCAGCAGCTTAGCGGGATTAAAGGGGAACACCATATATTTT; CDR3aa: CASSLAGLKGNTIYF
d_gene: .; abundance: .; j_gene: TRBJ2-7; v_gene: TRBV29-1; CDR3nt: TGCAGCGTTGGACACCGCTCCTACGAGCAGTACTTC; CDR3aa: CSVGHRSYEQYF
d_gene: .; abundance: .; j_gene: TRBJ2-1; v_gene: TRBV5-1; CDR3nt: TGCGCCAGCAGCGGAGAGGGGGCGGGGAATGAGCAGTTCTTC; CDR3aa: CASSGEGAGNEQFF
d_gene: .; abundance: .; j_gene: TRBJ1-5; v_gene: TRBV27; CDR3nt: TGTGCCAGCAGTGGGCGGTATAGCAATCAGCCCCAGCATTTT; CDR3aa: CASSGRYSNQPQHF
d_gene: .; abundance: .; j_gene: TRBJ1-1; v_gene: TRBV7-2; CDR3nt: TGTGCCAGCAGCTTAAAATCCAGACCCACTGAAGCTTTCTTT; CDR3aa: CASSLKSRPTEAFF
d_gene: .; abundance: .; j_gene: TRBJ2-3; v_gene: TRBV2; CDR3nt: TGTGCCAGCAGTAAGACCTGGGTTACAGATACGCAGTATTTT; CDR3aa: CASSKTWVTDTQYF
d_gene: .; abundance: .; j_gene: TRBJ2-7; v_gene: TRBV9; CDR3nt: TGTGCCAGCAGCCCCCGCGGGGTTTCCGTCTACGAGCAGTACTTC; CDR3aa: CASSPRGVSVYEQYF
d_gene: .; abundance: .; j_gene: TRBJ1-2; v_gene: TRBV19; CDR3nt: TGTGCCAGTAGTATGGCAGGCGACTATGGCTACACCTTC; CDR3aa: CASSMAGDYGYTF
d_gene: TRBD2; abundance: few; j_gene: TRBJ2-2; v_gene: TRBV7-6; CDR3nt: TGTGCCAGCAGCCTCGGCGGGGGGCGCGCCGGGGAGCTGTTTTTT; CDR3aa: CASSLGGGRAGELFF
d_gene: TRBD1; abundance: .; j_gene: TRBJ2-7; v_gene: TRBV29-1; CDR3nt: TGCAGCGCCCTCCCCGGGACAGGGGCCTACGAGCAGTACTTC; CDR3aa: CSALPGTGAYEQYF
d_gene: TRBD1; abundance: .; j_gene: TRBJ1-2; v_gene: TRBV7-2; CDR3nt: TGTGCCAGCAGCGACGGGACAGCAGATGGCTACACCTTC; CDR3aa: CASSDGTADGYTF